Each of the 10 T cell receptor beta chains below was sequenced from the same sample in a study of cytomegalovirus exposure and HLA in healthy donors. PCR primers comprised 60 Vbeta and 13 Jbeta primers. Generated by immunoSEQ multiplex PCR, the TCRdb table keeps only in-frame clones and is missing some. This sample carries 180,000 or so clones, 82% of them seen once, and the ten largest clones take about 0.1%. Source material: PBMCs. These receptors originate from a boy aged 2-9 years in good health and CMV-seronegative.

J is TRBJ1-2 and V is TRBV4-1; D possibly corresponds to TRBD1 (5 bases). V was clipped by 4 bases and J by 1 base, with 19 bases between them. CDR1 is MGHRA and CDR2 is YSYEKL in the germline V gene. This CDR3 contains 17 residues. CDR3 nucleotides: TGCGCCAGCAGCCGGGAGGTGTCCAGGGACCATAACTATGGCTACACCTTC. Protein: CASSREVSRDHNYGYTF.

The CDR3, as DNA: TGTGCCAGTAGTATCCTCCTGGCGGGGATCTCCTACAATGAGCAGTTCTTC. Protein sequence: CASSILLAGISYNEQFF. The chain has TRBV19 and TRBJ2-1; D perhaps matches TRBD2 (6 bases). Trimming cost V 3 bases and J 0 bases, with 15 bases left between them. Germline V gives CDR1 LNHDA, CDR2 SQIVND (reference sequence). The CDR3 has 17 residues.

This chain joins TRBV4-1 and TRBJ1-3; D is unresolved. CDR3 length: 12 amino acids. V was trimmed by 3 bases and J by 4 bases, leaving 4 bases between them. In germline, CDR1 is MGHRA, CDR2 YSYEKL. For the CDR3, the DNA is TGCGCCAGCAGCCACTCCGGAAACACCATATATTTT. Translation: CASSHSGNTIYF.

In DNA, the CDR3 is TGTGCCAGCTCCCCTATCCAGGGGGCGTCAAGCGGGGAGCTGTTTTTT. This gives the protein CASSPIQGASSGELFF. This chain connects TRBV18 to TRBJ2-2, with 8 nucleotides matching TRBD1. Germline CDR1 KGHSH, CDR2 LQKENI. V lost 6 bases, J lost 7 bases, and 13 bases stayed unmatched. The CDR3 runs to 16 residues.

The CDR3 region has the DNA TGTGCCAGCAGCAAGACTACCGGGGGATTCGGCAATCAGCCCCAGCATTTT. This sequence encodes CASSKTTGGFGNQPQHF. This chain uses TRBV2 with TRBJ1-5; possibly TRBD1 for D (5 bases). CDR1 SNHLY and CDR2 FYNNEI come from the germline V gene. Trimming took 6 bases from V and 2 from J, leaving 20 bases between them. The length of the CDR3 is 17 residues.

The CDR3 is CATSRDSEATNEKLFF. The CDR3 DNA is TGTGCCACCAGCAGAGATTCGGAGGCAACTAATGAAAAACTGTTTTTT. The rearrangement joins TRBV15 to TRBJ1-4; D gene unclear. Germline CDR1 LNHNV, CDR2 YYDKDF (reference sequence). This CDR3 comprises 16 residues. V was shortened by 0 bases and J by 0 bases, with 8 bases between the two germline ends.

The V gene is TRBV2, the J gene TRBJ2-7; 9 positions agree with TRBD1. The germline gives CDR1 SNHLY, CDR2 FYNNEI. This CDR3 has 15 residues. J lost 4 bases, V lost 4 bases, and 8 bases had no gene match. CDR3 amino acids: CASSVRPGTGYEQYF. The CDR3 DNA follows: TGTGCCAGCAGTGTCCGACCCGGGACAGGGTACGAGCAGTACTTC.

The chain joins TRBV19 to TRBJ1-2; TRBD1 aligns across 9 bases. Losses at the gene ends were 5 bases for V and 8 bases for J; bases not matched to a gene: 6. The CDR3 totals 13 residues. Germline CDR1 LNHDA, CDR2 SQIVND (reference sequence). Written as DNA, the CDR3 is TGTGCCAGTAGTCGGAGGACAGGGGTGGGCTACACCTTC. Amino acid sequence: CASSRRTGVGYTF. The variable domain in full, completed from reference TRBV19 and TRBJ1-2, reads DGGITQSPKYLFRKEGQNVTLSCEQNLNHDAMYWYRQDPGQGLRLIYYSQIVNDFQKGDIAEGYSVSREKKESFPLTVTSAQKNPTAFYLCASSRRTGVGYTFGSGTRLTVV.

The chain joins TRBV4-1 to TRBJ2-2, with a possible D match to TRBD2 (6 bases). CDR1 and CDR2 from the germline V gene are MGHRA and YSYEKL. Trimming took 4 bases from V and 3 from J, leaving 12 bases between them. The CDR3 is 15 amino acids. The chain's CDR3 is CASSPAWDYTGELFF. The CDR3 bases are TGCGCCAGCAGCCCGGCTTGGGACTACACCGGGGAGCTGTTTTTT.

The J gene is TRBJ2-7, the V gene TRBV6-1; possibly TRBD2 for D (6 bases). Germline lookup yields CDR1 MNHNS and CDR2 SASEGT. The V end lost 1 base, the J end lost 2 bases, and 12 bases lay between the germline ends. This CDR3 region has 15 residues. The CDR3 reads CASSEVGSGAYEQYF. The CDR3 nucleotides read TGTGCCAGCAGTGAAGTTGGTAGCGGCGCCTACGAGCAGTACTTC.